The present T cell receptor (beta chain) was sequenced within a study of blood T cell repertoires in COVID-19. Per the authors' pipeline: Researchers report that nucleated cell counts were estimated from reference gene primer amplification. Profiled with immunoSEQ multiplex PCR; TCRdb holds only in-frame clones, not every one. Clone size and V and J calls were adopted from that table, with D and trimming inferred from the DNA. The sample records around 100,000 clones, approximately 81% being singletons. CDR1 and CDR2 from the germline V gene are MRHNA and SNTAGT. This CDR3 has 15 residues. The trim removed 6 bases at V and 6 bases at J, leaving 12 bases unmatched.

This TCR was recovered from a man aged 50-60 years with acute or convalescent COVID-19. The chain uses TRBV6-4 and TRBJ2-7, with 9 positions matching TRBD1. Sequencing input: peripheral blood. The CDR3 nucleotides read TGTGCCAGCAGCACCCCCGGGACAGGGCATGTCGAGCAGTACTTC. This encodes CASSTPGTGHVEQYF.